This T cell receptor beta chain is from a study of T cell responses to AZD1222 COVID-19 vaccine. Trimming removed 4 bases from V and 10 bases from J; junction bases left unmatched: 10. The germline V gene has CDR1 MDHEN and CDR2 SYDVKM. The CDR3 has 15 residues. Study conclusions and caveats: Elevations in Spike-specific TCR breadth and depth followed administration of two AZD1222 doses. A mostly white British donor set with more females was recruited, and clonal diversity was possibly underestimated. Reportedly, close to half of spike-specific TCRs are directed against unmutated variant regions.

Produced via immunoSEQ multiplex PCR; TCRdb's table is partial and in-frame only. The sample holds some 110,000 clones, around 90% seen once. In regard to this clone: Its specificity is unknown.

Sequencing used peripheral blood, obtained on day 0 of AZD1222 vaccination. The TCR originated in an adult in good health. The rearrangement links TRBV28 to TRBJ1-6; 7 bases match TRBD1. The CDR3 here is CASSSRQGRGSPLHF. The CDR3 nucleotides are TGTGCCAGCAGTTCTCGACAGGGAAGGGGATCACCCCTCCACTTT.